A selection of T cell receptor beta chains follows, all from one sample in a study of blood T cells in healthy people across ages. One entry per CDR3 protein results from TCRdb running MiXCR on the 5' RACE reads. The data show some 670,000 distinct CDR3 sequences, with around 52% seen just once and roughly 13% held by the top ten. Input material: blood. The source of these receptors is an elderly woman in good health. CDR3s include the opening cysteine and the closing phenylalanine or tryptophan.

v_call: TRBV3-1
cdr3_aa: CASSQGGPGTTGELFF

v_call: TRBV12-3/TRBV12-4
cdr3_aa: CASSRNGQGPETQYF

v_call: TRBV10-3
cdr3_aa: CAISERPGQGSGYTF

v_call: TRBV6-6
cdr3_aa: CASSHQGGSYEQYF

v_call: TRBV7-2
cdr3_aa: CASSLFAEYRYGYTF

v_call: TRBV27
cdr3_aa: CASSSGTSGIADEQYF

v_call: TRBV12-3/TRBV12-4
cdr3_aa: CASSSFWPQHF

v_call: TRBV4-2
cdr3_aa: CASSQTESYEQYF

v_call: TRBV9
cdr3_aa: CASSVRAGRGGSTDTQYF

v_call: TRBV5-6
cdr3_aa: CASSPLDSNTGELFF

v_call: TRBV3-1
cdr3_aa: CASSPGQGRLNTEAFF

v_call: TRBV29-1
cdr3_aa: CSVRLEGGSYNEQFF

v_call: TRBV14
cdr3_aa: CASSRGDFSYNEQFF

v_call: TRBV7-9
cdr3_aa: CGSSPDPSDTQYF

v_call: TRBV4-1
cdr3_aa: CASSPSTLANEKLFF

v_call: TRBV20-1
cdr3_aa: CSASDQGVSTDTQYF

v_call: TRBV7-2
cdr3_aa: CASSRRGGGSYYEQYF

v_call: TRBV4-3
cdr3_aa: CASSQDRGPWGETQYF

v_call: TRBV20-1
cdr3_aa: CSARGPIKLGEAIYNEQYF

v_call: TRBV29-1
cdr3_aa: CSVEGAPNYGYTF

v_call: TRBV4-3
cdr3_aa: CASSQDLGTSYEQYF

v_call: TRBV27
cdr3_aa: CASSPRRESYEQYF

v_call: TRBV28
cdr3_aa: CASSPYQVSLSYEQYF

v_call: TRBV7-2
cdr3_aa: CASNIPSGGPSSRELFF

v_call: TRBV24-1
cdr3_aa: CATSDWDGERNIQYF

v_call: TRBV15
cdr3_aa: CATSRRAGGLYNEQFF

v_call: TRBV24-1
cdr3_aa: CATSDFRPGEQFF

v_call: TRBV29-1
cdr3_aa: CSVEVLAGSTDTQYF

v_call: TRBV7-9
cdr3_aa: CASSSHPYEQYF

v_call: TRBV6-5
cdr3_aa: CASSYSTEEGDEQYF

v_call: TRBV5-1
cdr3_aa: CASSLAGLTDTQYF

v_call: TRBV4-1
cdr3_aa: CASSQDPGDTQYF

v_call: TRBV5-1
cdr3_aa: CASSARQGGNEQFF

v_call: TRBV12-3/TRBV12-4
cdr3_aa: CASRPQRKSYNEQFF

v_call: TRBV4-1
cdr3_aa: CASSHPGQASPETQYF

v_call: TRBV7-3
cdr3_aa: CASSLGQPPSEAFF

v_call: TRBV14
cdr3_aa: CASSQRRGWEDTQYF

v_call: TRBV6-2/TRBV6-3
cdr3_aa: CASTGSPDTQYF

v_call: TRBV12-3/TRBV12-4
cdr3_aa: CASSIYRQSTDTQYF

v_call: TRBV7-9
cdr3_aa: CASSFPSISTNEKLFF

v_call: TRBV27
cdr3_aa: CASRGSGYSGYEQYF

v_call: TRBV3-1
cdr3_aa: CASSQEGGRFEYRDTQYF

v_call: TRBV6-4
cdr3_aa: CASSATGGGGETQYF

v_call: TRBV4-1
cdr3_aa: CASSPVGQVYEQYF

v_call: TRBV28
cdr3_aa: CASSTTGGRYTDTQYF

v_call: TRBV30
cdr3_aa: CAWSSGETDTQYF

v_call: TRBV15
cdr3_aa: CATSRDTGTSPLHF

v_call: TRBV5-8
cdr3_aa: CASSPSVALHF

v_call: TRBV20-1
cdr3_aa: CSASDRGVVAKNIQYF

v_call: TRBV3-1
cdr3_aa: CASRRQASTPYGYTF

v_call: TRBV10-1
cdr3_aa: CASSEYRGSETQYF

v_call: TRBV7-9
cdr3_aa: CASSLTGLRSRGQFF

v_call: TRBV27
cdr3_aa: CASSSVGRFNTEAFF

v_call: TRBV20-1
cdr3_aa: CSANTPGHHTEAFF

v_call: TRBV20-1
cdr3_aa: CSAMDSPYGDGYTF

v_call: TRBV24-1
cdr3_aa: CATSTSGSSYNEQYF

v_call: TRBV7-9
cdr3_aa: CASSLDFRGHDGYTF

v_call: TRBV10-3
cdr3_aa: CAISESRGTRNQPQHF

v_call: TRBV20-1
cdr3_aa: CSATQGYEQYF